The T cell receptor beta chain under discussion was sequenced for a study of neoadjuvant anti-PD-1 for oral cavity cancer. Study overall: Most patients had three to four biweekly doses of 3 mg/kg nivolumab before resection. Patients without progression received a fourth nivolumab dose around day 43, then surgical resection on days 50-56. Whole-study findings and limits: Higher pretreatment blood Treg/Th17 ratios correlated with higher pretreatment blood and lower post-treatment tumor TCRbeta clonality.

Method: immunoSEQ multiplex PCR; TCRdb's copy keeps in-frame clones and lacks some. The sample lists about 16,000 clones, roughly 69% occurring once. No culture or expansion preceded analysis of these blood cells. This clone showed up just a few times. Its target is unknown. CDR1 is MNHNS and CDR2 is SASEGT in the germline V gene. Trimming removed 2 bases from V and 4 bases from J; junction bases left unmatched: 8. The CDR3 sequence is 17 residues long. The receptor was derived from a person aged 40 to 85 with oral cavity squamous cell carcinoma. The chain is built from TRBV6-1 and TRBJ2-5; 12 bases align to TRBD2. The sample was PBMCs, taken before nivolumab (anti-PD-1) treatment. CDR3 loop: CASSEKAGLAGSETQYF. CDR3 nucleotide sequence: TGTGCCAGCAGTGAAAAAGCGGGACTAGCGGGCTCAGAGACCCAGTACTTC.